The rows below give T cell receptor beta chains drawn from one sample of a study of blood T cell repertoires in COVID-19. The repertoire was sequenced with immunoSEQ multiplex PCR; TCRdb's copy has only in-frame clones and lacks some. Among about 430,000 clones listed, roughly 90% were seen once. The specimen sequenced was PBMCs or T cells enriched from blood (not recorded which). The receptors were sampled from a woman aged 25-40 years with acute COVID-19. The conserved cysteine and the conserved F or W are not part of the CDR3 here. Clone size is not always given. Where it is, it says once, few, many or a class for expanded clones.

v_call	j_call	clone_size	cdr3_aa
TRBV5-6	TRBJ2-7	-	ASSFSDRDSYEQY
TRBV7-6	TRBJ2-7	-	ASSPRQGLVVDEQY
TRBV27	TRBJ1-5	-	ASSLYWDTDQPQH
TRBV6-5	TRBJ1-2	-	ASAGAVYGYT
TRBV27	TRBJ2-7	few	ASRPGTSGGYEQY
TRBV5-5	TRBJ2-7	-	ASSLKDRYHEQY
TRBV2	TRBJ2-3	-	ARAEREGTDTQY
TRBV4-1	TRBJ2-7	once	ASSQDDFGAGENEQY
TRBV5-1	TRBJ1-2	-	ASSLARTGDGYT
TRBV5-1	TRBJ2-2	-	ASSLAGDGTGELF
TRBV25-1	TRBJ2-6	-	ASSGTGVGANVLT
TRBV9	TRBJ1-5	-	ASSAGQGGQPQH
TRBV5-5	TRBJ2-2	-	ASSLLSAAGTGELF
TRBV6-7	TRBJ2-2	-	ASSYTSGAPGELF
TRBV15	TRBJ1-3	-	ATSRGDYSGNTIY
TRBV9	TRBJ1-4	-	ASSVGDRGPEKLF
TRBV11-3	TRBJ2-3	-	ASSLAGGITDTQY
TRBV11-2	TRBJ1-6	-	ASSLSTGSNSPLH
TRBV6-2/TRBV6-3	TRBJ2-3	once	ASSYSGLAGSTDTQY
TRBV6-5	TRBJ2-5	-	ASSWANQETQY
TRBV9	TRBJ2-1	-	ASSRQGNEQF
TRBV18	TRBJ1-1	once	ASSPIDHLTPFPGQGGNTEAF
TRBV25-1	TRBJ2-7	-	ASSELGQGYEQY
TRBV9	TRBJ2-3	-	ASSGTSGGFTDTQY
TRBV3-1/TRBV3-2	TRBJ1-5	-	ASSLSGGTRSNQPQH
TRBV10-3	TRBJ1-1	once	AISEHRVNTEAF
TRBV23-1	TRBJ1-2	-	ASSYRPFYGYT
TRBV6-6	TRBJ1-2	-	ASSSLEGGNYGYT
TRBV3-1/TRBV3-2	TRBJ2-2	-	ASSQEDRGNTGELF
TRBV18	TRBJ1-2	few	ASSPLDRGIGYT
TRBV6-2/TRBV6-3	TRBJ2-1	-	ASSYGGGSNEQF
TRBV29-1	TRBJ1-2	-	SVGGPWDGYT
TRBV3-1/TRBV3-2	TRBJ2-7	-	ASSPIGGQGLEQY
TRBV6-5	TRBJ1-6	-	ASSYESSYNSPLH
TRBV3-1/TRBV3-2	TRBJ2-4	-	ASSPSTLAKNIQY
TRBV6-7	TRBJ1-4	-	ASSYGRDRAWPC
TRBV11-1	TRBJ2-7	-	ASSSRLAGYEQY
TRBV5-1	TRBJ2-1	-	ASSLLSGGGNEQF
TRBV27	TRBJ2-1	-	ASRPLTGYDSYNEQF
TRBV10-3	TRBJ2-7	-	AISEHKGQGVGEQY
TRBV28	TRBJ2-7	-	ASSPNPGTSGVSLYEQY
TRBV2	TRBJ1-1	once	ASSEALQGQAF
TRBV7-9	TRBJ1-1	once	ASSLTQGNTEAF
TRBV7-7	TRBJ2-7	-	ASSPSIGTSGVYEQY
TRBV20-1	TRBJ2-3	-	SASEGGQGTDTQY
TRBV15	TRBJ1-2	-	ATSRDPVNYGYT
TRBV3-1/TRBV3-2	TRBJ1-5	-	ASSQGLNQPQH
TRBV7-8	TRBJ1-2	once	ASSSDRVNYGYT
TRBV2	TRBJ1-1	-	ASMKSNLNTEAF
TRBV20-1	TRBJ2-5	-	SASPGQEETQY
TRBV5-5	TRBJ2-2	-	ASSLGGLYTGELF
TRBV7-2	TRBJ2-5	-	ASSKTGTGKETQY
TRBV18	TRBJ2-7	-	ASSSVDRGHEQY